The text below deals with one T cell receptor beta chain. Its antigen is undetermined. CDR1 is SGDLS and CDR2 is YYNGEE in the germline V gene. This CDR3 has 18 amino acids. Deletions cut 1 base from V and 2 bases from J, with 21 bases between. The data were obtained in a study of cytomegalovirus exposure and HLA in healthy donors. Study-wide background: Approximately 80 million unique TCRs from HLA-typed donors were held in an early data release. Findings of the study overall: Indistinguishability led to the exclusion of some V segments, TRBV6-2 and TRBV6-3 included.

The primer mix had 60 Vbeta and 13 Jbeta primers. Clones were sequenced by immunoSEQ multiplex PCR, and TCRdb holds only the in-frame ones, with some missing. The sample contains roughly 78,000 clones, less than 75% of which appear only once. The TCR was taken from a man between 25 and 39 years old in good health and CMV-seropositive. The sequenced material came from PBMCs. This sequence joins TRBV9 and TRBJ2-5; TRBD2 is a possible D gene (6 bases). CDR3 sequence: CASSVSVLQGGVQETQYF. The CDR3 coding sequence is TGTGCCAGCAGCGTATCAGTACTCCAAGGCGGGGTTCAAGAGACCCAGTACTTC.